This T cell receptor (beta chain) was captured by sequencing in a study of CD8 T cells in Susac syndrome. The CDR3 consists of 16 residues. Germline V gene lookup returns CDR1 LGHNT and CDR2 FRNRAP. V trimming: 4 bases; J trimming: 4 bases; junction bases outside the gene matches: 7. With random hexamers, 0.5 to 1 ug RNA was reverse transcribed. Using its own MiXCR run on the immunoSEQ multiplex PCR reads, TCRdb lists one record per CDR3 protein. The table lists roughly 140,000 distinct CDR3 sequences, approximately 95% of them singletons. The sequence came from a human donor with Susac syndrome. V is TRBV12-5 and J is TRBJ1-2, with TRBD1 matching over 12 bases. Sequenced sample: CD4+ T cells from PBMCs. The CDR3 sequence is CASGSGQGASGYGYTF. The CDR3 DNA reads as TGTGCTAGTGGTTCGGGACAGGGGGCATCTGGCTATGGCTACACCTTC.